One and the same sample provided the 11 T cell receptor beta chains below, sequenced in a study of radiation and T cells in renal cell carcinoma. Time point in this sample: blood 2 weeks post-SBRT. Stated treatment: 15 Gy SBRT to primary tumor, nephrectomy 4 weeks later. The method was immunoSEQ multiplex PCR; TCRdb's version includes in-frame clones alone and lacks a portion of them. The sample has approximately 23,000 clones; 81% are singletons. The input for sequencing was blood, taken from a patient whose treatment included radiotherapy and nephrectomy. The receptors shown here come from a man aged 55 to 70 with renal cell carcinoma.

The genes are TRBV30 and TRBJ1-2, with D perhaps TRBD1 (5 bases). Trimming left V 2 bases short and J 3 bases short, with 16 bases between. The CDR3 runs to 15 residues. CDR1 is GTSNPN, CDR2 SVGIG, per germline (reference sequence). CDR3 loop: CAWSFILGLDYGYTF. The CDR3 DNA reads TGTGCCTGGAGTTTTATTTTGGGACTAGACTATGGCTACACCTTC.

The chain joins TRBV5-6 to TRBJ2-3, with a possible D match to TRBD2 (6 bases). The CDR3 length is 14 residues. CDR1 is SGHDT, CDR2 YYEEEE, per germline. The ends were cut back, 9 bases at V and 6 bases at J, with 20 bases in the middle. CDR3 DNA sequence: TGTGCCACCGCCCCGAGCGGGTCTCTGGATACGCAGTATTTT. This encodes CATAPSGSLDTQYF.

The chain couples TRBV5-1 to TRBJ1-3; 9 bases match TRBD1. The CDR3 contains 17 residues. Germline V gene data show CDR1 as SGHRS and CDR2 as YFSETQ. With 3 bases clipped from V and 3 bases from J, the junction kept 10 bases outside the gene matches. CDR3 amino acids: CASSSVGQGSFGNTIYF. The DNA of the CDR3 is TGCGCCAGCAGCTCGGTAGGACAGGGGAGTTTTGGAAACACCATATATTTT.

This chain connects TRBV29-1 to TRBJ1-1; D unresolved. Germline assignment: CDR1 SQVTM and CDR2 ANQGSEA. This CDR3 is built from 13 residues. The germline V and J ends were trimmed by 7 bases and 2 bases, with 14 bases remaining between them. This chain's CDR3 is CSATVDLNTEAFF. In DNA, the CDR3 is TGCAGCGCTACGGTGGATTTAAACACTGAAGCTTTCTTT. Looking up the rest from reference TRBV29-1 and TRBJ1-1 gives the full variable domain: SAVISQKPSRDICQRGTSLTIQCQVDSQVTMMFWYRQQPGQSLTLIATANQGSEATYESGFVIDKFPISRPNLTFSTLTVSNMSPEDSSIYLCSATVDLNTEAFFGQGTRLTVV.

In its sample, this clone was seen a few times. The CDR3 spells CASSVGAYTEAFF. CDR3 DNA: TGTGCCAGCAGTGTCGGAGCGTACACTGAAGCTTTCTTT. V gene TRBV6-1 combines with J gene TRBJ1-1; D remains unclear. Per germline, CDR1 MNHNS and CDR2 SASEGT. CDR3 length equals 13 residues. V was shortened by 4 bases and J by 3 bases, with 9 bases between the two germline ends.

CDR3 protein: CSVIESGRPGEQFF. Written as DNA, the CDR3 is TGCAGCGTCATAGAGAGCGGGAGGCCGGGGGAGCAGTTCTTC. The V call is TRBV29-1, the J call TRBJ2-1; TRBD2 matches at 9 bases. CDR1 and CDR2 from the germline V gene are SQVTM and ANQGSEA. CDR3 length: 14 amino acids. The trim removed 6 bases at V and 10 bases at J, leaving 13 bases unmatched.

The count of this clone is one. A read error may account for a junction end that differs from germline. The chain recombines TRBV5-4 with TRBJ2-7; no definite D call. CDR3 length: 14 residues. Germline CDR1 SGHNT, CDR2 YYREEE (reference sequence). This chain's CDR3 is CAGSPTAAHYEQYF. CDR3 in DNA: TGTGCCGGCAGTCCGACGGCGGCTCACTACGAGCAGTACTTC.

The chain combines TRBV10-1 with TRBJ1-2; no clear D. Trimming left V 9 bases short and J 8 bases short, with 19 bases between. The CDR3 has 13 amino acids. The germline V gene encodes CDR1 WNHNN and CDR2 SYGVQD (reference sequence). The CDR3 is CARQCGSLRGYTF. The CDR3 nucleotides read TGCGCCAGGCAGTGTGGGAGTCTTCGGGGCTACACCTTC.

The chain links TRBV9 to TRBJ2-5; TRBD2 aligns across 14 bases. The V gene end was trimmed by 3 bases and the J gene end by 5 bases; junction bases not matched to a gene: 6. CDR1 is SGDLS, CDR2 YYNGEE, per germline. CDR3 length: 16 amino acids. The CDR3: CASSGGTSGRVETQYF. The CDR3 nucleotides are TGTGCCAGCAGCGGTGGGACTAGCGGGAGAGTGGAGACCCAGTACTTC. Drawing the rest from reference TRBV9 and TRBJ2-5, the complete variable domain is DSGVTQTPKHLITATGQRVTLRCSPRSGDLSVYWYQQSLDQGLQFLIQYYNGEERAKGNILERFSAQQFPDLHSELNLSSLELGDSALYFCASSGGTSGRVETQYFGPGTRLLVL.

The rearrangement links TRBV19 to TRBJ2-7, with 8 nucleotides matching TRBD2. Germline V gene lookup returns CDR1 LNHDA and CDR2 SQIVND (reference sequence). V shed 3 bases, J shed 1 base, and the junction held 5 bases outside the gene matches. This CDR3 contains 15 residues. CDR3: CASSIGSGRSYEQYF. The CDR3, as DNA: TGTGCCAGTAGTATCGGGAGCGGGAGATCCTACGAGCAGTACTTC.

A single count supports this clone. The genes are TRBV7-2 and TRBJ2-2, with 9 positions matching TRBD2. Germline CDR1 is SGHTA and CDR2 is FQGNSA. CDR3 length equals 19 residues. Trimming at V came to 4 bases and at J to 0 bases, leaving 12 bases not matched to a gene. The chain's CDR3 is CASSYSGRGVSSNTGELFF. CDR3 nucleotide sequence: TGTGCCAGCAGCTATAGCGGGAGAGGGGTCAGCTCGAACACCGGGGAGCTGTTTTTT.